This T cell receptor (beta chain) comes out of a study of cytomegalovirus exposure and HLA in healthy donors. Findings and limits, study-wide: The tendency of first-cohort TCR clusters to co-occur in the 100 to 150 validation repertoires emerged from a later analysis.

Trimming left V 3 bases short and J 5 bases short, with 13 bases between. The CDR3 length is 15 residues. Germline lookup yields CDR1 LNHNV and CDR2 YYDKDF (reference sequence). The count of this clone is one. Its specificity is not known. Profiling relied on immunoSEQ multiplex PCR, and the TCRdb table lists in-frame clones only, not all of them. Seen here are 85,000 to 130,000 clones, about 85% observed once, and the top ten hold 1.8%. The sample taken for sequencing was PBMCs. The source is a woman aged 18-29 years in good health and CMV-seropositive. This rearrangement joins TRBV15 to TRBJ2-2, with D hard to call. The CDR3 here is CATSSRSTGTGELFF. In DNA, the CDR3 is TGTGCCACCAGCAGCCGGTCTACCGGGACCGGGGAGCTGTTTTTT.